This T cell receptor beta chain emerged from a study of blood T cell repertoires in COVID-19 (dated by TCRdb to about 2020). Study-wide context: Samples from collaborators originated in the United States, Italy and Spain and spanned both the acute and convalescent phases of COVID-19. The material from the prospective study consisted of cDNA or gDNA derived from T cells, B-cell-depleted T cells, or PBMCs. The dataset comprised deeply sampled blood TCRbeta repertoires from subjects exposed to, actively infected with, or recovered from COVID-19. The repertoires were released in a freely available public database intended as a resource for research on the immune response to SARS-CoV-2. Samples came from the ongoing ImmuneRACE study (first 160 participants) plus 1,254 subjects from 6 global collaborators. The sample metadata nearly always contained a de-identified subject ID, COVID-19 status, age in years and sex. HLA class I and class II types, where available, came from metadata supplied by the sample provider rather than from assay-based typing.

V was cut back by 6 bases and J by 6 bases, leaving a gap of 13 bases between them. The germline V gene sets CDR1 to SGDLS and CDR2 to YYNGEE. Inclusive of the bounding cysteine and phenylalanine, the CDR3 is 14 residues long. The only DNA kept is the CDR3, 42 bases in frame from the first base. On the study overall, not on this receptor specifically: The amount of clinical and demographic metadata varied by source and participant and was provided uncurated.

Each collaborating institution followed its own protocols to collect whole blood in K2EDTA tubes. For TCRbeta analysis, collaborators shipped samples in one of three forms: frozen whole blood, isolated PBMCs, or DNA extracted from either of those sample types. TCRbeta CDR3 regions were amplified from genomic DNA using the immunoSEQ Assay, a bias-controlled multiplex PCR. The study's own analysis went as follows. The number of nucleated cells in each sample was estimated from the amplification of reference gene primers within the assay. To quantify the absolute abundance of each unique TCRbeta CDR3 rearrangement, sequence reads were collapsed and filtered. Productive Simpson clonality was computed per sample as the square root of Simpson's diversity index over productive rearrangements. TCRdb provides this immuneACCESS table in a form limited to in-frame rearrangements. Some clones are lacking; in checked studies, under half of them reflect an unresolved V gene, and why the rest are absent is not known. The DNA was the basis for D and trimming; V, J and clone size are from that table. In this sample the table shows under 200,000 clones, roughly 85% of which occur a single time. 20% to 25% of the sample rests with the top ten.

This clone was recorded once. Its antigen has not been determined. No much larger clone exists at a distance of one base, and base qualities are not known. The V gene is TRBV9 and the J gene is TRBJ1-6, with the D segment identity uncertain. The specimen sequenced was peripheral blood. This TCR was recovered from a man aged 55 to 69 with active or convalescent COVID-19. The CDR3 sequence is CASTPSGSNSPLHF. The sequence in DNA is TGTGCCAGCACCCCATCCGGGTCTAATTCACCCCTCCACTTT.